Listed below are T cell receptor beta chains from one sample, sequenced in a study of naive CD8 T cells in extremely preterm neonates. The data were produced by immunoSEQ multiplex PCR, yet TCRdb's version contains in-frame clones alone and is incomplete. The profile shows over 6,000 clones, about 98% of them singletons. The sequenced sample consisted of naive CD8+ T cells from blood. The source is a human donor in good health. Both conserved end residues are part of each CDR3. Each record gives: clone size, V gene, D gene, J gene, CDR3 DNA, CDR3 protein. A D gene is named only where the DNA matches it firmly. Only part of the rows carry a size: once, few, many, or a class if the clone is expanded.

>-|TRBV19|TRBD2|TRBJ2-5
TGTGCCAGTAGCTCGGGGAGGGCCGGGGATACCCAGTACTTC
CASSSGRAGDTQYF
>-|TRBV5-4|-|TRBJ2-5
TGTGCCAGCAGCTTGGCCTTGGAGGATACCCAGTACTTC
CASSLALEDTQYF
>-|TRBV19|-|TRBJ2-3
TGTGCCAGTACGTGGGAGGCGGGGACAGATACGCAGTATTTT
CASTWEAGTDTQYF
>-|TRBV10-3|TRBD1|TRBJ2-1
TGTGCCATCAGTGAGTCGCAGGACAGGGCTCTATCCAATGAGCAGTTCTTC
CAISESQDRALSNEQFF
>-|TRBV27|TRBD1|TRBJ1-5
TGTGCCAGCAGTTTAGACAGGGCGGGACAGCCCCAGCATTTT
CASSLDRAGQPQHF
>-|TRBV9|TRBD2|TRBJ2-7
TGTGCCAGCAGCGTAGCGGGAGGCTTCTACGAGCAGTACTTC
CASSVAGGFYEQYF
>-|TRBV2|-|TRBJ1-2
TGTGCCAGCAGTGTCTCTGCGAACTATGGCTACACCTTC
CASSVSANYGYTF
>-|TRBV27|TRBD2|TRBJ2-5
TGTGCCAGCAGTTTACGTTCTAGCGGAGGGGATACCCAGTACTTC
CASSLRSSGGDTQYF
>-|TRBV9|TRBD1|TRBJ2-5
TGTGCCAGCAGCGTCGGGACAGGTGACCAAGATACCCAGTACTTC
CASSVGTGDQDTQYF
>once|TRBV6-1|-|TRBJ1-5
TGTGCCAGCAGTGACCTCTCACGGCAGGTCTATAGCAATCAGCCCCAGCATTTT
CASSDLSRQVYSNQPQHF
>-|TRBV4-1|-|TRBJ2-1
TGCGCCAGCAGCCCCCTTGCGAGCTCCTACAATGAGCAGTTCTTC
CASSPLASSYNEQFF
>-|TRBV9|TRBD1|TRBJ2-2
TGTGCCAGCAGCGTTCCCCGGGGGACAGGGGACACCGGGGAGCTGTTTTTT
CASSVPRGTGDTGELFF
>-|TRBV7-6|TRBD2|TRBJ2-2
TGTGCCAGTGCCAGCGGGAGCGGCACCGGGGAGCTGTTTTTT
CASASGSGTGELFF
>-|TRBV7-2|-|TRBJ2-5
TGTGCCGGCAACACGCCTCGTGACAGCCTCCAAGATACCCAGTACTTC
CAGNTPRDSLQDTQYF
>-|TRBV29-1|-|TRBJ1-2
TGCAGCGTCCCCGACGGGAACTATGGCTACACCTTC
CSVPDGNYGYTF
>-|TRBV9|TRBD2|TRBJ2-1
TGTGCCAGCAGCGATCACTCTAGCGGGGGCTACAATGAGCAGTTCTTC
CASSDHSSGGYNEQFF
>-|TRBV19|TRBD2|TRBJ2-1
TGTGCCAGTAGCCCCGGGACTAGCTACAATGAGCAGTTCTTC
CASSPGTSYNEQFF
>-|TRBV19|TRBD2|TRBJ2-3
TGTGCCAGTAGTCCCCTCCCTACTAGCGGCAGCACAGATACGCAGTATTTT
CASSPLPTSGSTDTQYF
>-|TRBV2|-|TRBJ2-7
TGTGCCACCACCGACTTACAGGGAACCTCCTACGAGCAGTACTTC
CATTDLQGTSYEQYF
>-|TRBV7-8|TRBD1|TRBJ2-7
TGTGCCAGCAGCCCCGGGACAGGAGCTTACGAGCAGTACTTC
CASSPGTGAYEQYF
>-|TRBV9|-|TRBJ2-1
TGTGCCAGCAGCGTAAAGGGGGGAGGGGCCTACAATGAGCAGTTCTTC
CASSVKGGGAYNEQFF
>-|TRBV2|TRBD1|TRBJ1-2
TGTGCCAGCAGACAGGGGAATGGCTACACCTTC
CASRQGNGYTF
>-|TRBV9|TRBD2|TRBJ2-7
TGTGCCAGCAGCGTAGAGCCTAGCGGGAGTTACGAGCAGTACTTC
CASSVEPSGSYEQYF
>-|TRBV9|-|TRBJ1-5
TGTGCCAGCAGCGTAGATCCAGTTAGCAATCAGCCCCAGCATTTT
CASSVDPVSNQPQHF
>-|TRBV6-1|-|TRBJ2-7
TGTGCCAGCAGTCAGCAGGTTTACTTATACGAGCAGTACTTC
CASSQQVYLYEQYF
>once|TRBV9|-|TRBJ2-7
TGTGCCAGCAGCCCGACGGCAGGGTGGGGACTCGGCGAGCAGTACTTC
CASSPTAGWGLGEQYF
>-|TRBV7-9|TRBD1|TRBJ1-6
TGTGCCAGCAGCTTAGTGGGGACAGGGAATTCACCCCTCCACTTT
CASSLVGTGNSPLHF
>-|TRBV4-2|TRBD2|TRBJ2-7
TGTGCCAGCAGCCAAGAGCTCGGACTAGCTCATTACGAGCAGTACTTC
CASSQELGLAHYEQYF
>once|TRBV7-9|TRBD1|TRBJ1-1
TGTGCCAGCAGGTCCGGGACAGGGGGCCGGGCTGAAGCTTTCTTT
CASRSGTGGRAEAFF
>-|TRBV7-8|TRBD2|TRBJ2-7
TGTGCCAGCAGCTGGGAGATCACTAGCGTCCTGGGTAACGAGCAGTACTTC
CASSWEITSVLGNEQYF
>-|TRBV30|TRBD2|TRBJ2-7
TGTGCCTGGACCCGAGGACTAGGAGCCTACGAGCAGTACTTC
CAWTRGLGAYEQYF
>-|TRBV7-9|-|TRBJ1-1
TGTGCCAGCAGCTTAGTAGTAGACACTGAAGCTTTCTTT
CASSLVVDTEAFF
>-|TRBV19|TRBD2|TRBJ2-1
TGTGCCAGTAGCTTCCCGGGACTAGCTGGAGGGAATGAGCAGTTCTTC
CASSFPGLAGGNEQFF
>-|TRBV30|-|TRBJ1-4
TGTGCCTGGAGTTATAGGGGCCTTAATGAAAAACTGTTTTTT
CAWSYRGLNEKLFF
>once|TRBV19|-|TRBJ1-2
TGTGCCAGTAGTCAAGACTTTTATGGCTACACCTTC
CASSQDFYGYTF
>-|TRBV6-5|TRBD1|TRBJ1-2
TGTGCCACCGGGACAGACTATGGCTACACCTTC
CATGTDYGYTF
>-|TRBV11-3|-|TRBJ2-7
TGTGCCAGCAGCTTAGGAACAGGAGCCTACGAGCAGTACTTC
CASSLGTGAYEQYF
>-|TRBV7-8|-|TRBJ2-7
TGTGCCAGCAGCCAAAGGGGGTCCTACGAGCAGTACTTC
CASSQRGSYEQYF
>-|TRBV6-6|-|TRBJ2-1
TGTGCCAGCACCTCCCTATGGGGGGATGAGCAGTTCTTC
CASTSLWGDEQFF
>-|TRBV2|TRBD1|TRBJ2-5
TGTGCCAGCAGATCACAGGGGCCCCAAGAGACCCAGTACTTC
CASRSQGPQETQYF
>-|TRBV5-6|TRBD2|TRBJ2-7
TGTGCCAGCAGCTCTCTAGCGGGAGCGTTACCCTACGAGCAGTACTTC
CASSSLAGALPYEQYF
>once|TRBV2|TRBD1|TRBJ2-7
TGTGCCAGCAACGCCGGGACAGCCTACGAGCAGTACTTC
CASNAGTAYEQYF
>-|TRBV4-1|TRBD2|TRBJ2-1
TGCGCCAGCAGCCAACTAGCGGGGTCCAATGAGCAGTTCTTC
CASSQLAGSNEQFF
>-|TRBV19|TRBD1|TRBJ2-7
TGTGCCAGTAGCCCCGGACAGGGCGCAGGTTACGAGCAGTACTTC
CASSPGQGAGYEQYF
>-|TRBV11-2|-|TRBJ2-3
TGTGCCAGCAGCCCCCGGACTGGCGATACGCAGTATTTT
CASSPRTGDTQYF
>-|TRBV5-4|TRBD2|TRBJ2-7
TGTGCCAGCAGCCCTCGGGGGGGGGACGAGCAGTACTTC
CASSPRGGDEQYF
>-|TRBV4-1|TRBD1|TRBJ2-7
TGCGCCAGCAGCCAAGTGGGACAGGGTGACATCGAGCAGTACTTC
CASSQVGQGDIEQYF
>-|TRBV7-9|TRBD1|TRBJ2-7
TGTGCCAGCAGCTTTGCCCCGGGACAGGGCTCCTACGAGCAGTACTTC
CASSFAPGQGSYEQYF
>-|TRBV7-9|-|TRBJ2-1
TGTGCCAGCAGCCGCATAGGAGGGAGCCACGAGGCTGAGCAGTTCTTC
CASSRIGGSHEAEQFF
>-|TRBV6-1|-|TRBJ2-1
TGTGCCAGCAGTGAGTATGGCGGCTCCTACAATGAGCAGTTCTTC
CASSEYGGSYNEQFF
>-|TRBV5-1|TRBD2|TRBJ2-3
TGCGCCAGCGCCCCCTGGGCGGGAGGCGGGACAGATACGCAGTATTTT
CASAPWAGGGTDTQYF
>-|TRBV6-5|TRBD1|TRBJ1-2
TGTGCCAGCAGTCCCAGGCCAGGACAGGCGGGCTACACCTTC
CASSPRPGQAGYTF